A single sample gave rise to the 23 T cell receptor beta chains below, sequenced in a study of T cell repertoires in cytomegalovirus infection. TCRdb passed the reads through MiXCR, listing each CDR3 protein once. The table has roughly 600,000 distinct CDR3 sequences, about 24% seen once. The sequenced material came from CD8+ T cells from PBMCs. The receptors shown here come from a human donor in good health (CMV status not recorded). Some clones in this sample may be carry-over from other donors' samples.

This clonotype occurred a few times. The rearrangement joins TRBV11-2 to TRBJ2-2, with 9 nucleotides matching TRBD1. Germline CDR1 and CDR2: SGHAT and FQNNGV. The V gene end was trimmed by 0 bases and the J gene end by 6 bases; junction bases not matched to a gene: 5. The length of the CDR3 is 16 residues. The DNA of the CDR3 is TGTGCCAGCAGCTTAGATGGACAGGGGCTAGCCGGGGAGCTGTTTTTT. It encodes CASSLDGQGLAGELFF.

For this clonotype: This may arise from a read error, as a much more abundant clone is one base away. V and J are TRBV6-6 and TRBJ2-7; maybe TRBD2 (6 bases). The CDR3 extends over 13 amino acids. The V gene's germline CDR1 is MNHNY and CDR2 SVGAGI (reference sequence). CDR3: CASSPTGEYVQYV. The CDR3 DNA reads as TGTGCCAGCAGCCCTACGGGGGAGTACGTGCAGTACGTC.

The CDR3, as DNA: TGTGCCAGCAGCTTTGAACAGAGGAGAGATACGCAGTATTTT. The encoded protein is CASSFEQRRDTQYF. The rearrangement uses TRBV7-9 and TRBJ2-3; D ambiguous. Trimming pared 3 bases from V and 5 bases from J, leaving 12 bases between. CDR3 length: 14 amino acids. Germline CDR1 reads SEHNR; CDR2 reads FQNEAQ (reference sequence). The variable domain in full, completed from reference TRBV7-9 and TRBJ2-3, reads DTGVSQNPRHKITKRGQNVTFRCDPISEHNRLYWYRQTLGQGPEFLTYFQNEAQLEKSRLLSDRFSAERPKGSFSTLEIQRTEQGDSAMYLCASSFEQRRDTQYFGPGTRLTVL.

The chain employs TRBV6-2 or TRBV6-3 and TRBJ2-3, with D perhaps TRBD2 (5 bases). The CDR3 totals 15 residues. Germline-derived CDR1 and CDR2 are MNHEY and SVGEGT. V shed 8 bases and J shed 2 bases, with 17 bases lying between them. The CDR3 reads CASRRERRPTDTQYF. For the CDR3, the DNA is TGTGCCAGCCGCAGAGAGCGGCGACCCACAGATACGCAGTATTTT.

This chain links TRBV7-6 with TRBJ1-5; 7 bases align to TRBD1. Unmatched junction bases numbered 4, after V lost 5 bases and J lost 3 bases. Germline-derived CDR1 and CDR2 are SGHVS and FNYEAQ. CDR3 length equals 14 residues. In DNA, the CDR3 is TGTGCCAGCAGCATAACAGGGGACAATCAGCCCCAGCATTTT. It yields the protein CASSITGDNQPQHF.

This clonotype was counted a few times. The gene calls are TRBV5-5 and TRBJ2-2; 11 bases line up with TRBD1. V shed 5 bases and J 3 bases; nucleotides not matched to a gene: 0. The length of the CDR3 is 14 residues. Looked up from germline, CDR1 is SGHKS and CDR2 is YYEKEE (reference sequence). The CDR3 DNA reads as TGTGCCAGCAGGGACAGGGGGCACACCGGGGAGCTGTTTTTT. It yields the protein CASRDRGHTGELFF.

The chain combines TRBV12-3 or TRBV12-4 with TRBJ2-7; a possible D gene is TRBD1 (5 bases). V dropped 6 bases and J dropped 6 bases, with 9 bases sitting between them. This CDR3 spans 11 amino acids. The CDR3 reads CASSHGAEQYF. CDR3 nucleotide sequence: TGTGCCAGCAGCCATGGGGCCGAGCAGTACTTC.

The chain recombines TRBV20-1 with TRBJ2-1, with D tentatively TRBD2 (5 bases). The CDR3 covers 15 residues. With 0 bases removed from V and 4 bases from J, the gap between germline ends came to 13 bases. The germline V gene encodes CDR1 DFQATT and CDR2 SNEGSKA (reference sequence). The CDR3 sequence is CSARDPQRSYNEQFF. The CDR3 nucleotides are TGCAGTGCTAGAGATCCCCAGCGGAGTTACAATGAGCAGTTCTTC.

The rearrangement links TRBV29-1 to TRBJ1-2; unclear D gene. The CDR3 runs to 11 residues. Germline CDR1 SQVTM, CDR2 ANQGSEA. V was trimmed by 5 bases and J by 4 bases, leaving 8 bases between them. DNA for the CDR3: TGCAGCGTTTCCGGGCCCTATGGCTACACCTTC. Its protein is CSVSGPYGYTF. The complete variable domain, with remaining parts taken from reference TRBV29-1 and TRBJ1-2, reads SAVISQKPSRDICQRGTSLTIQCQVDSQVTMMFWYRQQPGQSLTLIATANQGSEATYESGFVIDKFPISRPNLTFSTLTVSNMSPEDSSIYLCSVSGPYGYTFGSGTRLTVV.

The sample holds a few counts of this clonotype. The chain employs TRBV6-2 or TRBV6-3 and TRBJ1-5; D unresolved. V was clipped by 6 bases and J by 4 bases, with 13 bases between them. This CDR3 has 14 amino acids. Germline CDR1 is MNHEY and CDR2 is SVGEGT. The CDR3 loop reads CASSIGRNNQPQHF. CDR3 coding DNA: TGTGCCAGCAGCATAGGACGGAATAATCAGCCCCAGCATTTT.

This sequence joins TRBV20-1 and TRBJ2-4, with 11 bases identical to TRBD2. In germline, CDR1 is DFQATT, CDR2 SNEGSKA (reference sequence). The V and J ends lost 6 bases and 0 bases, in that order; junction bases with no gene match: 19. CDR3 length: 20 amino acids. In DNA, the CDR3 is TGCAGTGCCCTGATACTGGAACTAGCGGGGGATTGGGTAGCCAAAAACATTCAGTACTTC. Translated, it gives CSALILELAGDWVAKNIQYF.

V and J are TRBV5-1 and TRBJ2-3; 9 bases align to TRBD2. V was clipped by 3 bases and J by 2 bases; unmatched bases: 4. This CDR3 region has 15 residues. Germline CDR1 and CDR2: SGHRS and YFSETQ. The CDR3 protein is CASSWRGGDTDTQYF. For the CDR3, the DNA is TGCGCCAGCAGCTGGCGGGGGGGAGACACAGATACGCAGTATTTT. The complete variable domain, with remaining parts taken from reference TRBV5-1 and TRBJ2-3, reads KAGVTQTPRYLIKTRGQQVTLSCSPISGHRSVSWYQQTPGQGLQFLFEYFSETQRNKGNFPGRFSGRQFSNSRSEMNVSTLELGDSALYLCASSWRGGDTDTQYFGPGTRLTVL.

This clonotype has ten or more counts. DNA for the CDR3: TGTGCCAGCAGCCATAGAGAGGAGGCGAACACTGAAGCTTTCTTT. It yields the protein CASSHREEANTEAFF. The rearrangement links TRBV7-8 to TRBJ1-1; D ambiguous. This CDR3 is 15 amino acids long. CDR1 is SGHVS, CDR2 FQNEAQ, per germline. Trimming removed 5 bases at V and 1 base at J, with 14 bases between.

Many counts were recorded for this clonotype. The V gene is TRBV7-9, the J gene TRBJ1-2, with TRBD1 matching over 7 bases. Germline V gene lookup returns CDR1 SEHNR and CDR2 FQNEAQ (reference sequence). The length of the CDR3 is 16 residues. V gave up 1 base and J gave up 3 bases; unmatched junction bases: 8. The CDR3: CASSLGAGQGDYGYTF. For the CDR3, the DNA is TGTGCCAGCAGCTTAGGCGCTGGCCAGGGGGACTATGGCTACACCTTC.

The genes are TRBV6-1 and TRBJ2-2; the match to TRBD2 covers 7 bases. CDR1 and CDR2 from the germline V gene are MNHNS and SASEGT. The CDR3 loop spans 15 amino acids. The junction had 9 bases not matched to a gene; V was cut back by 5 bases and J by 6 bases. CDR3 amino acids: CASSKLTSRAGELFF. In nucleotides, the CDR3 is TGTGCCAGCAGTAAACTGACTAGCCGGGCCGGGGAGCTGTTTTTT.

This clonotype was counted between two and nine times. The chain couples TRBV5-6 to TRBJ1-1; D unclear. The CDR3 has 14 residues. Germline loops: CDR1 SGHDT, CDR2 YYEEEE. V dropped 2 bases and J dropped 0 bases, with 8 bases sitting between them. DNA of the CDR3: TGTGCCAGCAGCTTTGAAAGAATGAACACTGAAGCTTTCTTT. Protein product: CASSFERMNTEAFF.

Note on this clonotype: A much larger clonotype is one base distant, so this may be a read error. This chain uses TRBV10-3 with TRBJ2-3; no clear D gene. CDR1 and CDR2 (germline): ENHRY, SYGVKD. CDR3 length equals 15 residues. CDR3 sequence: CVITAWADSTDTQYF. In DNA, the CDR3 is TGTGTCATCACTGCTTGGGCGGATAGCACAGATACGCAGTATTTT.

With respect to this clonotype: One base away lies a much larger clone, so this may be a sequencing read error. The chain recombines TRBV7-9 with TRBJ2-5, with unresolved D. V was clipped by 10 bases and J by 0 bases, with 15 bases between them. CDR3 length: 14 amino acids. The V gene's germline CDR1 is SEHNR and CDR2 FQNEAQ (reference sequence). In nucleotides, the CDR3 is TGTGCCAACAGTCAAACACAGTACCAAGAGACCCAGTACTTC. This gives the protein CANSQTQYQETQYF. Combining the CDR3 with reference TRBV7-9 and TRBJ2-5 gives the whole variable domain DTGVSQNPRHKITKRGQNVTFRCDPISEHNRLYWYRQTLGQGPEFLTYFQNEAQLEKSRLLSDRFSAERPKGSFSTLEIQRTEQGDSAMYLCANSQTQYQETQYFGPGTRLLVL.

The rearrangement uses TRBV12-5 and TRBJ1-3; no clear D gene. Trimming removed 2 bases from V and 4 bases from J, with 9 bases in between. The V gene's germline CDR1 is LGHNT and CDR2 FRNRAP. The CDR3 is made up of 14 amino acids. As DNA, the CDR3 is TGTGCTAGTGGTTTGCAGAGGGTAGGAAACACCATATATTTT. Amino acids: CASGLQRVGNTIYF.

This clonotype has only a few counts. The gene calls are TRBV20-1 and TRBJ1-5, with D unresolved. Germline assignment: CDR1 DFQATT and CDR2 SNEGSKA (reference sequence). Trimming stripped 3 bases from V and 0 bases from J, with 12 bases between. The CDR3 has 15 amino acids. CDR3: CSARIGKYSNQPQHF. For the CDR3, the DNA is TGCAGTGCTAGGATAGGAAAATATAGCAATCAGCCCCAGCATTTT.

The DNA for the CDR3 is TGTGCCAGCAGTTTAACCGCATGGGACGAGCAGTACGTC. It codes for CASSLTAWDEQYV. The V gene is TRBV6-2 or TRBV6-3, the J gene TRBJ2-7; D uncertain. Germline loops: CDR1 MNHEY, CDR2 SVGEGT. CDR3 size: 13 residues. V was pared by 4 bases and J by 5 bases, with 12 bases between.

The V and J genes are TRBV23-1 and TRBJ2-7; 10 bases map to TRBD1. TRBV23-1 is assigned to the ORF class and has an uncertain function. CDR3 length equals 15 residues. After removal of 4 bases from V and 9 bases from J, the junction contained 12 bases not matched to a gene. The CDR3 loop reads CASSLPGQGIWRQYF. The CDR3 DNA is TGCGCCAGCAGTCTTCCGGGACAGGGGATTTGGCGGCAGTACTTC.

The V gene is TRBV20-1, the J gene TRBJ2-2; D not certain. The CDR3 spans 15 residues. V lost 1 base, J lost 4 bases, and 13 bases lay in between. Germline-derived CDR1 and CDR2 are DFQATT and SNEGSKA (reference sequence). In nucleotides, the CDR3 is TGCAGTGCTAGAGGAAGATCCTCGGGCACCGGGGAGCTGTTTTTT. It translates to CSARGRSSGTGELFF.